This paragraph covers one T cell receptor beta chain sequence. Repertoires were generated with immunoSEQ multiplex PCR, while TCRdb's copy carries only in-frame clones and drops some. The sample lists under 150,000 clones, roughly 84% occurring once. The data were taken from a study of blood T cell repertoires in COVID-19. Study details: The study counted Cohort 3 donors as recovered given two negative PCRs, clearance, or symptom resolution.

Germline assignment: CDR1 MDHEN and CDR2 SYDVKM. This CDR3 contains 15 residues. The V gene end was trimmed by 5 bases and the J gene end by 2 bases; junction bases not matched to a gene: 8. The chain uses TRBV28 and TRBJ2-7; TRBD1 agrees at 8 bases. Sample: PBMCs or T cells enriched from blood (not recorded which). This TCR was recovered from a man aged 50 or older in a cohort exposed to, infected with or recovered from COVID-19 (not recorded which). The CDR3 sequence: CASSTWTGLTYEQYF. CDR3 DNA: TGTGCCAGCAGTACGTGGACAGGGTTAACCTACGAGCAGTACTTC.